The source of this T cell receptor (beta chain) is a study of T-cell memory formation after mild COVID-19. This clonotype was recorded a few times. Its antigen remains unidentified. Regarding the study as a whole: Later expanders leaned CD4+, whereas day 15 to 85 contracting clones were balanced CD4/CD8. CD4+ contracting clones were mainly CM and EM; CD8+ ones, EMRA.

The germline V gene has CDR1 SEHNR and CDR2 FQNEAQ (reference sequence). The CDR3 is 13 residues long. The J segment lost 3 bases and the V segment lost 7 bases, leaving 5 bases of the junction unmatched. TCRdb re-called the 5' RACE reads through MiXCR, storing one row per CDR3 protein. This sample has roughly 340,000 distinct CDR3 sequences, with around a sixth found just once. This clonotype originated in a young man who had mild COVID-19 (a few samples of this study predate the infection). Cell type and time point are not known. Material for sequencing was PBMCs or a T cell subset sorted from them (not recorded which). The J gene is TRBJ2-7, the V gene TRBV7-9, with TRBD1 matching 8 bases. The CDR3 coding sequence is TGTGCCAGCAACAATGGGACAGGCTACGAGCAGTACTTC. It specifies CASNNGTGYEQYF. The entire variable domain, with the rest obtained from reference TRBV7-9 and TRBJ2-7, is as follows: DTGVSQNPRHKITKRGQNVTFRCDPISEHNRLYWYRQTLGQGPEFLTYFQNEAQLEKSRLLSDRFSAERPKGSFSTLEIQRTEQGDSAMYLCASNNGTGYEQYFGPGTRLTVT.